The 31 T cell receptor beta chains reported below all come from one sample, sequenced in a study of control samples from healthy donors and cancer patients. Assay used: immunoSEQ multiplex PCR; TCRdb lists only in-frame clones, some missing. The top ten hold about 2.6% of the sample, which has fewer than 150,000 clones, approximately 90% seen once. Sequencing input: blood. The receptor set was obtained from a man aged 18 to 29 in good health.

The rearrangement links TRBV5-1 to TRBJ1-3, with TRBD1 as a possible D gene (6 bases). From germline, CDR1 is SGHRS and CDR2 YFSETQ. The CDR3 covers 16 residues. Trimming took 3 bases from V and 4 from J, leaving 17 bases between them. This chain's CDR3 is CASSSHIGGTGNTIYF. CDR3 DNA: TGCGCCAGCAGCTCCCACATTGGGGGGACAGGAAACACCATATATTTT.

The V gene is TRBV11-2, the J gene TRBJ2-1; D might be TRBD1 (5 bases). Germline assignment: CDR1 SGHAT and CDR2 FQNNGV. There are 15 residues in the CDR3. Trimming removed 5 bases at V and 0 bases at J, with 11 bases between. The CDR3 sequence is CASSPQVDSYNEQFF. The CDR3 DNA is TGTGCCAGCAGCCCACAGGTCGACTCCTACAATGAGCAGTTCTTC. The whole variable domain, remainder taken from reference TRBV11-2 and TRBJ2-1, is EAGVAQSPRYKIIEKRQSVAFWCNPISGHATLYWYQQILGQGPKLLIQFQNNGVVDDSQLPKDRFSAERLKGVDSTLKIQPAKLEDSAVYLCASSPQVDSYNEQFFGPGTRLTVL.

J is TRBJ2-5 and V is TRBV29-1; TRBD2 agrees at 7 bases. The V and J ends lost 6 bases and 2 bases, in that order; junction bases with no gene match: 9. The CDR3 runs to 14 residues. Germline CDR1 is SQVTM and CDR2 is ANQGSEA. The CDR3 here is CSVGEGTTQETQYF. The DNA of the CDR3 is TGCAGCGTCGGGGAGGGGACCACTCAAGAGACCCAGTACTTC.

V is TRBV6-5 and J is TRBJ2-4; the match to TRBD1 covers 9 bases. Trimming at V came to 7 bases and at J to 6 bases, leaving 4 bases not matched to a gene. The CDR3 consists of 13 residues. In germline, CDR1 is MNHEY, CDR2 SVGAGI. CDR3 sequence reads: CASTQDRGNIQYF. The CDR3 DNA is TGTGCCAGCACCCAGGACAGGGGAAACATTCAGTACTTC.

The V gene is TRBV7-9, the J gene TRBJ1-4; no firm D call. Trimming left V 0 bases short and J 8 bases short, with 7 bases between. CDR1 SEHNR and CDR2 FQNEAQ come from the germline V gene (reference sequence). This CDR3 region has 13 residues. CDR3 sequence (DNA): TGTGCCAGCAGCTTAGCCGGGATAGAAAAACTGTTTTTT. This codes for CASSLAGIEKLFF.

This chain links TRBV5-4 with TRBJ1-6; unclear D gene. CDR1 is SGHNT, CDR2 YYREEE, per germline (reference sequence). This CDR3 is 13 amino acids long. Trimming took 5 bases from V and 0 from J, leaving 3 bases between them. CDR3: CASRGSYNSPLHF. As DNA, the CDR3 is TGTGCCAGCAGAGGCTCCTATAATTCACCCCTCCACTTT.

The chain has TRBV28 and TRBJ1-6, with no clear D. Germline CDR1 MDHEN, CDR2 SYDVKM. V dropped 3 bases and J dropped 10 bases, with 13 bases sitting between them. CDR3 length: 14 residues. The CDR3: CASSFVSTPSPLHF. DNA of the CDR3: TGTGCCAGCAGTTTTGTATCAACCCCATCACCCCTCCACTTT.

The chain carries TRBV28 and TRBJ2-1; D call uncertain. The V and J ends lost 5 bases and 4 bases respectively, with 12 bases between them. Germline V gives CDR1 MDHEN, CDR2 SYDVKM. The CDR3 spans 14 residues. The CDR3 sequence: CASSPQALYNEQFF. The CDR3 region has the DNA TGTGCCAGCAGTCCCCAAGCCTTATACAATGAGCAGTTCTTC. The whole variable domain, remainder taken from reference TRBV28 and TRBJ2-1, is DVKVTQSSRYLVKRTGEKVFLECVQDMDHENMFWYRQDPGLGLRLIYFSYDVKMKEKGDIPEGYSVSREKKERFSLILESASTNQTSMYLCASSPQALYNEQFFGPGTRLTVL.

Written as DNA, the CDR3 is TGTGCCAGCAGCTCGAGTGGGGGAGCAGGTTACGAGCAGTACGTC. Translated, it gives CASSSSGGAGYEQYV. This sequence joins TRBV11-3 and TRBJ2-7, with D perhaps assigned TRBD1 or TRBD2 (5 bases each). V was pared by 4 bases and J by 4 bases, with 17 bases between. The CDR3 spans 15 residues. Germline CDR1 is SGHNT and CDR2 is YENEEA.

V gene TRBV27 combines with J gene TRBJ1-1; unclear D gene. V lost 1 base, J lost 1 base, and 19 bases lay in between. The CDR3 length is 18 residues. The V gene's germline CDR1 is MNHEY and CDR2 SMNVEV (reference sequence). CDR3: CASSLYPPGFGPNTEAFF. CDR3 sequence (DNA): TGTGCCAGCAGTTTATACCCCCCGGGTTTCGGGCCGAACACTGAAGCTTTCTTT.

The rearrangement links TRBV3-1 (or the pseudogene TRBV3-2) to TRBJ2-3; D may be TRBD1 or TRBD2 (5 bases each). Per germline, CDR1 LGHDT and CDR2 YNNKEL (reference sequence). CDR3 length: 16 amino acids. Trimming removed 1 base at V and 5 bases at J, with 16 bases between. Written as DNA, the CDR3 is TGTGCCAGCAGCCAAGTTGGGGGAAGCCGTGGAGATACGCAGTATTTT. Translating gives CASSQVGGSRGDTQYF.

V usage is TRBV18 and J usage is TRBJ1-1; the match to TRBD1 covers 7 bases. Germline V lookup: CDR1 KGHSH, CDR2 LQKENI. V was pared by 1 base and J by 4 bases, with 12 bases of the junction left unmatched. There are 17 residues in the CDR3. CDR3 nucleotides: TGTGCCAGCTCACCACGGGTAGTTTCGACAGGGTTCACTGAAGCTTTCTTT. Translated: CASSPRVVSTGFTEAFF.

The chain carries TRBV5-4 and TRBJ1-1; D gene unclear. V was shortened by 3 bases and J by 1 base, with 10 bases between the two germline ends. Germline CDR1 reads SGHNT; CDR2 reads YYREEE (reference sequence). This CDR3 contains 14 residues. The CDR3 protein is CASSSKSQNTEAFF. The CDR3 DNA follows: TGTGCCAGCAGCTCTAAATCTCAGAACACTGAAGCTTTCTTT.

This chain uses TRBV7-3 with TRBJ2-5; 8 bases match TRBD1. There are 15 residues in the CDR3. Trimming took 2 bases from V and 2 from J; bases not matched to a gene: 4. The germline V gene encodes CDR1 SGHTA and CDR2 FQGTGA. The CDR3 region is CASSLQGAGQETQYF. The DNA of the CDR3 is TGTGCCAGCAGCTTACAGGGGGCAGGTCAAGAGACCCAGTACTTC.

The V gene is TRBV6-1, the J gene TRBJ1-4; 9 bases line up with TRBD1. The germline V gene has CDR1 MNHNS and CDR2 SASEGT. Losses at the gene ends were 0 bases for V and 5 bases for J; bases not matched to a gene: 4. This CDR3 spans 16 amino acids. The CDR3 protein is CASSEAQGQGNEKLFF. CDR3 bases: TGTGCCAGCAGTGAAGCTCAAGGACAGGGGAATGAAAAACTGTTTTTT.

This chain connects TRBV12-3 or TRBV12-4 to TRBJ1-1, with a weak D call TRBD1 (6 bases). This CDR3 contains 13 residues. Deletions cut 5 bases from V and 8 bases from J, with 15 bases between. CDR3 residues: CASSKTGREEAFF. The CDR3 DNA is TGTGCCAGCAGTAAAACAGGGAGGGAGGAAGCTTTCTTT.

The sample holds one count of this clone. The chain recombines TRBV29-1 with TRBJ1-1; 9 bases are a match to TRBD1. There are 13 residues in the CDR3. Germline CDR1 is SQVTM and CDR2 is ANQGSEA. With V trimmed by 4 bases and J by 6 bases, 6 bases remained unmatched. The CDR3 nucleotides are TGCAGCGTTGTCGGACAGGGGATTTCTGAAGCTTTCTTT. It translates to CSVVGQGISEAFF. Drawing the rest from reference TRBV29-1 and TRBJ1-1, the complete variable domain is SAVISQKPSRDICQRGTSLTIQCQVDSQVTMMFWYRQQPGQSLTLIATANQGSEATYESGFVIDKFPISRPNLTFSTLTVSNMSPEDSSIYLCSVVGQGISEAFFGQGTRLTVV.

The chain carries TRBV14 and TRBJ2-7; D gene ambiguous. V gave up 0 bases and J gave up 7 bases, with 7 bases separating them. Germline CDR1 SGHDN, CDR2 FVKESK. The CDR3 runs 12 residues. CDR3 amino acids: CASSQEWREQYF. In DNA form, the CDR3 reads TGTGCCAGCAGCCAAGAGTGGCGGGAGCAGTACTTC.

At least ten counts were recorded for this clone. The identical CDR3 is also encoded by other nucleotide sequences in the sample. V and J are TRBV5-4 and TRBJ2-7, with unresolved D. This CDR3 comprises 12 residues. CDR1 and CDR2 (germline): SGHNT, YYREEE (reference sequence). Trimming removed 0 bases from V and 4 bases from J, with 5 bases in between. The CDR3 DNA reads as TGTGCCAGCAGCTTGGACGGATACGAGCAGTACTTC. Protein sequence: CASSLDGYEQYF.

This chain links TRBV4-1 with TRBJ2-3; 13 positions agree with TRBD2. This CDR3 spans 14 amino acids. J lost 2 bases, V lost 8 bases, and 1 base had no gene match. The germline gives CDR1 MGHRA, CDR2 YSYEKL. In DNA form, the CDR3 reads TGCGCCAGCGGGACTAGCGGGAACACAGATACGCAGTATTTT. As protein: CASGTSGNTDTQYF.

The chain has TRBV9 and TRBJ2-1; 8 bases match TRBD2. Germline trimming cut 3 bases from V and 7 bases from J; bases unmatched to any gene: 9. This CDR3 contains 15 residues. CDR1 and CDR2 from the germline V gene are SGDLS and YYNGEE. The CDR3 nucleotides are TGTGCCAGCAGCGCTCGGGGGGGCCTTGATAATGAGCAGTTCTTC. Translating gives CASSARGGLDNEQFF.

The V call is TRBV11-2, the J call TRBJ2-1; either TRBD1 or TRBD2 may fit D (5 bases each). The germline gives CDR1 SGHAT, CDR2 FQNNGV. This CDR3 has 15 residues. V was clipped by 1 base and J by 9 bases, with 16 bases between them. DNA for the CDR3: TGTGCCAGCAGCTTAGCATTTACGGGGCAGGGTGAGCAGTTCTTC. It specifies CASSLAFTGQGEQFF.

The chain employs TRBV13 and TRBJ2-1; D is unclear. Germline-derived CDR1 and CDR2 are PRHDT and FYEKMQ (reference sequence). The CDR3 sequence is 13 residues long. Deletions cut 5 bases from V and 4 bases from J, with 9 bases between. The CDR3 sequence: CASSAPRYNEQFF. CDR3 DNA sequence: TGTGCCAGCAGCGCTCCCCGATACAATGAGCAGTTCTTC.

The chain couples TRBV4-3 to TRBJ2-1; tentatively, D is TRBD2 (6 bases). Germline CDR1 reads LGHNA; CDR2 reads YSLEER. There are 17 residues in the CDR3. With 0 bases removed from V and 8 bases from J, the gap between germline ends came to 20 bases. CDR3 sequence (DNA): TGCGCCAGCAGCCAAGATCGTATGGGAGGTCCGTTCGATGAGCAGTTCTTC. Protein sequence: CASSQDRMGGPFDEQFF.

The CDR3 sequence: CASSAETVNEKLFF. The CDR3 DNA reads TGTGCCAGCAGTGCTGAAACAGTGAATGAAAAACTGTTTTTT. The chain uses TRBV2 and TRBJ1-4, with D unclear. The CDR3 spans 14 residues. The V gene's germline CDR1 is SNHLY and CDR2 FYNNEI. V lost 4 bases to trimming and J lost 5 bases, with 11 bases between them.

This clone appeared a single time. This chain connects TRBV7-3 to TRBJ2-1, with 16 bases matching TRBD2. Germline assignment: CDR1 SGHTA and CDR2 FQGTGA. V lost 5 bases to trimming and J lost 2 bases; unmatched junction nucleotides: 9. The CDR3 runs 19 residues. This CDR3 is CASSPVPGLAGGAYNEQFF. DNA of the CDR3: TGTGCCAGCAGCCCCGTCCCGGGACTAGCGGGAGGGGCCTACAATGAGCAGTTCTTC. Using reference TRBV7-3 and TRBJ2-1 for the parts outside the CDR3, the full variable domain is GAGVSQTPSNKVTEKGKYVELRCDPISGHTALYWYRQSLGQGPEFLIYFQGTGAADDSGLPNDRFFAVRPEGSVSTLKIQRTERGDSAVYLCASSPVPGLAGGAYNEQFFGPGTRLTVL.

The chain is built from TRBV6-2 or TRBV6-3 and TRBJ2-1; D not resolved. Between the trimmed V and J ends, which lost 4 bases and 4 bases, there was a span of 5 bases. The CDR3 runs to 12 residues. Germline V gene sequence: CDR1 MNHEY, CDR2 SVGEGT. DNA for the CDR3: TGTGCCAGCAGTTCTGCGTACAATGAGCAGTTCTTC. Translating it yields CASSSAYNEQFF.

The chain carries TRBV4-3 and TRBJ2-7; TRBD2 might be the D (5 bases). The CDR3 runs to 13 residues. Per germline, CDR1 LGHNA and CDR2 YSLEER. Between the trimmed V and J ends, which lost 1 base and 4 bases, there was a span of 8 bases. The CDR3: CASSQGLRYEQYV. The CDR3 bases are TGCGCCAGCAGCCAAGGACTAAGGTACGAGCAGTACGTC.

The CDR3 sequence is CASSLGGRDTEAFF. CDR3 nucleotide sequence: TGTGCCAGCAGCTTGGGAGGGCGGGACACTGAAGCTTTCTTT. The V call is TRBV5-4, the J call TRBJ1-1; the D is unclear. V lost 0 bases and J 3 bases, leaving 9 bases between the germline ends. CDR1 SGHNT and CDR2 YYREEE come from the germline V gene (reference sequence). CDR3 length: 14 residues.

The chain is built from TRBV18 and TRBJ2-5; D might be TRBD1 (5 bases). Germline assignment: CDR1 KGHSH and CDR2 LQKENI. The germline V and J ends were trimmed by 5 bases and 2 bases, with 9 bases remaining between them. CDR3 size: 13 residues. The CDR3 DNA reads as TGTGCCAGCTCAAAAGGACAACAAGAGACCCAGTACTTC. Protein sequence: CASSKGQQETQYF.

The chain combines TRBV16 with TRBJ1-1; D is unclear. Trimming pared 1 base from V and 1 base from J, leaving 10 bases between. Germline V gives CDR1 KGHSY, CDR2 FQNENV. The CDR3 loop spans 15 amino acids. The CDR3 spells CASSQWARSNTEAFF. DNA of the CDR3: TGTGCCAGCAGCCAATGGGCCCGATCGAACACTGAAGCTTTCTTT.